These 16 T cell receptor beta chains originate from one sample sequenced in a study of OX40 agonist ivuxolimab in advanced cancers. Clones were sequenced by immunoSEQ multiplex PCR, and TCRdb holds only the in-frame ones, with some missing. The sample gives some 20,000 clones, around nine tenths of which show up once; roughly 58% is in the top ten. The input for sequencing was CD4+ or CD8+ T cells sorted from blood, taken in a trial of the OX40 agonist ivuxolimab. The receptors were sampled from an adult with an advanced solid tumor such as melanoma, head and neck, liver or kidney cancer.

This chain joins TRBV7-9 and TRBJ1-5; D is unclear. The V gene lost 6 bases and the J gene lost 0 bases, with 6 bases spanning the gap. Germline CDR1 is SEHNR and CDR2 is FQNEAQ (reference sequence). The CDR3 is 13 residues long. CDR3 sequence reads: CASRGDSNQPQHF. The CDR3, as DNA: TGTGCCAGCAGAGGTGATAGCAATCAGCCCCAGCATTTT.

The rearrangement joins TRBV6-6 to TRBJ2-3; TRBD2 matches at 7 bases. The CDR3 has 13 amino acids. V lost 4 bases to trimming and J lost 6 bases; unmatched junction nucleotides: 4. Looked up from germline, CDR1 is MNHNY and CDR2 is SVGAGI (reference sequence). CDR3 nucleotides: TGTGCCAGCAGTTCCAACGGGGGGGATACGCAGTATTTT. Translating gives CASSSNGGDTQYF.

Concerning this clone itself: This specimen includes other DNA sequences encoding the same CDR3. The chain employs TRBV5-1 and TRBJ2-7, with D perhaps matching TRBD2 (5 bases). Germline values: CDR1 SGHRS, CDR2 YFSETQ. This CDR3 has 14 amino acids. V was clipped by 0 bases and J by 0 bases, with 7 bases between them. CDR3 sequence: CASSLEGSSYEQYF. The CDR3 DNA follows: TGCGCCAGCAGCTTGGAAGGGAGCTCCTACGAGCAGTACTTC. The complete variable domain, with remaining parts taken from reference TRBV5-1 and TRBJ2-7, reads KAGVTQTPRYLIKTRGQQVTLSCSPISGHRSVSWYQQTPGQGLQFLFEYFSETQRNKGNFPGRFSGRQFSNSRSEMNVSTLELGDSALYLCASSLEGSSYEQYFGPGTRLTVT.

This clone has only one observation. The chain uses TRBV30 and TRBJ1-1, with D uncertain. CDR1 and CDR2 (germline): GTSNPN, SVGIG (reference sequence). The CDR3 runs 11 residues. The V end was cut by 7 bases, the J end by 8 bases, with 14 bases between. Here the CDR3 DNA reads TGTGCCTTTGACATTGCTTACGAAGCTTTCTTT. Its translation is CAFDIAYEAFF.

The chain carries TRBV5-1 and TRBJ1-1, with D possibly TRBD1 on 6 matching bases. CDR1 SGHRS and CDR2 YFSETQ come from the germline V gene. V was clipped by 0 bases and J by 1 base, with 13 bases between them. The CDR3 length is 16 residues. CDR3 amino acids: CASSLGRGGTNTEAFF. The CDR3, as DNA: TGCGCCAGCAGCTTGGGACGAGGGGGGACGAACACTGAAGCTTTCTTT.

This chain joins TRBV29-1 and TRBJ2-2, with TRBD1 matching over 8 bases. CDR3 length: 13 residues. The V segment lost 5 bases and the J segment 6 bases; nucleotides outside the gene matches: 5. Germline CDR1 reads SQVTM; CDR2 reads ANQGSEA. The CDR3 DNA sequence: TGCAGCGTTCAGGACAGGGAGTCCGGGGAGCTGTTTTTT. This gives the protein CSVQDRESGELFF.

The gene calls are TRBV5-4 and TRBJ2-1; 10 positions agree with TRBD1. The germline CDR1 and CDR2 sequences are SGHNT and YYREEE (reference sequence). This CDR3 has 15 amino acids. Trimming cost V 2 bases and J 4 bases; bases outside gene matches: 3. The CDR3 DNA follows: TGTGCCAGCAGCTTTGGGACAGGGGCTTACAATGAGCAGTTCTTC. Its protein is CASSFGTGAYNEQFF. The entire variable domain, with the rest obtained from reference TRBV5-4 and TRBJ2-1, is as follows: ETGVTQSPTHLIKTRGQQVTLRCSSQSGHNTVSWYQQALGQGPQFIFQYYREEENGRGNFPPRFSGLQFPNYSSELNVNALELDDSALYLCASSFGTGAYNEQFFGPGTRLTVL.

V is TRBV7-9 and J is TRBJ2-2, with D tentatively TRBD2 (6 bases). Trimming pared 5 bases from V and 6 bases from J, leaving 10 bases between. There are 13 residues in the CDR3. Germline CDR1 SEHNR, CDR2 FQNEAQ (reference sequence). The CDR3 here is CASSPPGAGELFF. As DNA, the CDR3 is TGTGCCAGCAGCCCCCCGGGGGCCGGGGAGCTGTTTTTT.

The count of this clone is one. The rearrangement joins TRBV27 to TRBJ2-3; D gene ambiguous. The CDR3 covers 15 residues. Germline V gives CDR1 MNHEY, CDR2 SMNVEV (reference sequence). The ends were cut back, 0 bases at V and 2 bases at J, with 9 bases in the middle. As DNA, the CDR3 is TGTGCCAGCAGTTTATCCTCCCTGTACACAGATACGCAGTATTTT. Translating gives CASSLSSLYTDTQYF.

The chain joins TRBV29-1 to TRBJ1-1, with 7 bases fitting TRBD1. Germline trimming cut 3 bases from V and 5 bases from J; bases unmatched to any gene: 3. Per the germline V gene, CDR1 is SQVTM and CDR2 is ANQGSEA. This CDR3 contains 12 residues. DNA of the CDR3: TGCAGCGTTGAGGCAGGGGGGACTGAAGCTTTCTTT. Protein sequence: CSVEAGGTEAFF.

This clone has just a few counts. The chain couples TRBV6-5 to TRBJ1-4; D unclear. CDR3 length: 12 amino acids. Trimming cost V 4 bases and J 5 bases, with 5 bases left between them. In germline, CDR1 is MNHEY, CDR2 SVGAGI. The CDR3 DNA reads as TGTGCCAGCAGTTCTCAAAATGAAAAACTGTTTTTT. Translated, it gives CASSSQNEKLFF.

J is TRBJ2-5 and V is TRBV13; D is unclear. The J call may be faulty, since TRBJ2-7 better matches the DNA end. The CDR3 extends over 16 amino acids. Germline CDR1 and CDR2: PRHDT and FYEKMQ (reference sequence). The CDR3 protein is CASSYTPIGSSYEQYF. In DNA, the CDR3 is TGTGCCAGCAGCTATACCCCGATAGGAAGCTCCTACGAGCAGTACTTC.

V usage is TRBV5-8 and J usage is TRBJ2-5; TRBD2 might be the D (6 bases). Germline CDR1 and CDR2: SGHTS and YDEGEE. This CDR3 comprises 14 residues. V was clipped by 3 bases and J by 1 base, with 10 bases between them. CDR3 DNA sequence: TGTGCCAGCAGCTCGCGGGACGTCCAAGAGACCCAGTACTTC. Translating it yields CASSSRDVQETQYF. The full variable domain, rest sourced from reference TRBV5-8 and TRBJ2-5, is EAGVTQSPTHLIKTRGQQATLRCSPISGHTSVYWYQQALGLGLQFLLWYDEGEERNRGNFPPRFSGRQFPNYSSELNVNALELEDSALYLCASSSRDVQETQYFGPGTRLLVL.

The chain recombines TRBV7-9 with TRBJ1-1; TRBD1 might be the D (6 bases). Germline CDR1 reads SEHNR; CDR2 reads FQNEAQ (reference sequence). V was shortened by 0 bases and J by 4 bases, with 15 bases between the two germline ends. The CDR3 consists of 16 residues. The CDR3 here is CASSLARGGMSTEAFF. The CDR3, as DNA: TGTGCCAGCAGCTTAGCCAGGGGCGGCATGAGCACTGAAGCTTTCTTT.

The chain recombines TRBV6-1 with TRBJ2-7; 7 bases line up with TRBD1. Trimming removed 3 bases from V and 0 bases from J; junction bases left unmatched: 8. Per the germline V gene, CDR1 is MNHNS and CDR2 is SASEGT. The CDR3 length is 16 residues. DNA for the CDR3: TGTGCCAGCAGTGACCTCCCCGGACAGGTCTCCTACGAGCAGTACTTC. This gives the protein CASSDLPGQVSYEQYF.

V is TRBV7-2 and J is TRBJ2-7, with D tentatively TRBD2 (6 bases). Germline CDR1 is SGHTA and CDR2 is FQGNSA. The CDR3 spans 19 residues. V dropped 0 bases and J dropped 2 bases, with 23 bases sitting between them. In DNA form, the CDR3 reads TGTGCCAGCAGCTTAGCCCTCCAAAGCCGGCCTAGCGAGACCTACGAGCAGTACTTC. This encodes CASSLALQSRPSETYEQYF.